Listed below are T cell receptor beta chains from one sample, sequenced in a study of blood T cells in healthy people across ages. Using its own MiXCR run on the 5' RACE reads, TCRdb lists one record per CDR3 protein. This table has approximately 790,000 distinct CDR3 sequences, approximately 65% appearing once. Sequenced: blood. Source of these receptors: a man aged 30 to 45 in good health. Both conserved end residues are part of each CDR3. A D gene is named only where the DNA matches it firmly. Where a row states a size, it is once, few, many or the class of an expanded clone; other rows omit it.

>-|TRBJ1-1|TRBV7-3|once
TGTGCCAGCAGCTTAAATGCGGGGGACACTGAAGCTTTCTTT
CASSLNAGDTEAFF
>TRBD2|TRBJ2-7|TRBV5-1|-
TGCGCCAGCAGCGACGTGGGGGGGATGGGAACCTGCGAGCAGTACTTC
CASSDVGGMGTCEQYF
>-|TRBJ2-7|TRBV20-1|-
TGCAGTGCTAGACCTCGGCGGATGCCATCCCCCCTCTCCTCCTACGAGCAGTACTTC
CSARPRRMPSPLSSYEQYF
>TRBD1|TRBJ2-7|TRBV4-2|-
TGTGCCAGCAGCCAAGATAATGACAGGGGGCTAGGTTACGAGCAGTACTTC
CASSQDNDRGLGYEQYF
>-|TRBJ1-1|TRBV4-2|-
TGTGCCAGCAGCCAAGCAGATACCACTGAAGCTTTCTTT
CASSQADTTEAFF
>-|TRBJ2-3|TRBV7-7|-
TGTGCTAGCAGCCCCGGGGTAGCGTTCACAGATACGCAGTATTTT
CASSPGVAFTDTQYF
>TRBD1|TRBJ2-1|TRBV13|-
TGTGCCAGCAGCTTAGTACAGGGGATGCTCGATGAGCAGTTCTTC
CASSLVQGMLDEQFF
>-|TRBJ2-1|TRBV4-2|-
TGTGCCAGCAGCCAAGTTAAGGCAGGGGAGTGTGAGCAGTTCTTC
CASSQVKAGECEQFF
>TRBD1|TRBJ2-2|TRBV25-1|-
TGTGCCAGTCAGACAGGGGCCGGGGAGCTGTTTTTT
CASQTGAGELFF
>-|TRBJ2-7|TRBV7-3|few
TGTGCCAGCAGCTTAAACGGGTTTGGGAACGAGCAGTACTTC
CASSLNGFGNEQYF
>-|TRBJ2-7|TRBV6-5|-
TGTGCCAGCAGTCCCGTCCCCGCCTACGAGCAGTACTTC
CASSPVPAYEQYF
>-|TRBJ2-5|TRBV29-1|-
TGCAGCGTTCAAGGTCCAGGTAGTTGGGAGCAGTACTTC
CSVQGPGSWEQYF
>TRBD2|TRBJ2-5|TRBV7-9|-
TGTGCCAGCAGCACGCGTCGACTAGCGGGGGCTCAAGAGACCCAGTACTTC
CASSTRRLAGAQETQYF
>-|TRBJ1-6|TRBV7-2|-
TGTGCCAGCAGCTTTAGCGTCCCGCGTGGGCTGTTCCCCCTCCACTTT
CASSFSVPRGLFPLHF
>TRBD2|TRBJ2-1|TRBV9|-
TGTGCCAGCAGCGTTAGCGGGGGGCCCTTTTCCGAGCAGTTCTTC
CASSVSGGPFSEQFF
>TRBD1|TRBJ2-3|TRBV6-5|-
TGTGCCACCTCCAGGACAGGGGCAACAGATACGCAGTATTTT
CATSRTGATDTQYF
>-|TRBJ2-1|TRBV5-5|-
TGTGCCAGCAGCCCGGGACACCAGGCCAGGTACAATGAGCAGTTCTTC
CASSPGHQARYNEQFF
>TRBD2|TRBJ2-7|TRBV20-1|few
TGCAGTGCTAAGGCGGGGGGCGGCTACGAGCAGTACTTC
CSAKAGGGYEQYF
>-|TRBJ2-3|TRBV7-2|-
TGTGCCAGCAGCTTTATCATCGCAGATACGCAGTATTTT
CASSFIIADTQYF
>-|TRBJ1-2|TRBV15|few
TGTGCCACCAGCAGAAATATGCTCCCCTATGGCTACACCTTC
CATSRNMLPYGYTF
>TRBD1|TRBJ2-7|TRBV11-1|once
TGTGCCAGCAGCCGATCGGGACAGCACTACGAGCAGTACTTC
CASSRSGQHYEQYF
>-|TRBJ2-3|TRBV10-3|-
TGTGCCATCAGTGAGTCGGGCGGTGATACGCAGTATTTT
CAISESGGDTQYF
>TRBD2|TRBJ2-4|TRBV7-2|many
TGTGCCAGCAGCTTAGCCCCGGGACTAGCGGGGGAAGGGCAAGTTCAGTACTTC
CASSLAPGLAGEGQVQYF
>-|TRBJ2-1|TRBV6-6|-
TGTGCCAGTATGCTAGGGGGGCCTGACAATGAGCAGTTCTTC
CASMLGGPDNEQFF
>-|TRBJ2-5|TRBV11-2|-
TGTGCCAGCAGCGTAGGGGGGCCAGAGACCCAGTACTTC
CASSVGGPETQYF
>-|TRBJ1-6|TRBV12-3/TRBV12-4|-
TGTGCCAGCACTCCCCCGGGGGGGCGAGGATATTCACCCCTCCACTTT
CASTPPGGRGYSPLHF
>-|TRBJ2-5|TRBV6-6|-
TGTGCCAGCAGGACGACGGAGACCCAGTACTTC
CASRTTETQYF
>TRBD1|TRBJ2-7|TRBV10-3|-
TGTGCCATCAGGCAGGGGGCTTTCTACGAGCAGTACTTC
CAIRQGAFYEQYF
>-|TRBJ2-7|TRBV4-2|-
TGTGCCAGCAGCCAGGTGTGGCAGGACGTCTACGAGCAGTACTTC
CASSQVWQDVYEQYF
>-|TRBJ2-1|TRBV11-3|-
TGTGCCAGCAGCCCCCAACAGGGACCCTACAATGAGCAGTTCTTC
CASSPQQGPYNEQFF
>TRBD2|TRBJ2-7|TRBV2|-
TGTGCCAGCAGTGGTCTAGCGGGGCTCAATGAGCAGTACTTC
CASSGLAGLNEQYF
>-|TRBJ2-5|TRBV6-1|few
TGTGCCAGCAGTGAAGTAAATGGAGGGACCCAGTACTTC
CASSEVNGGTQYF
>-|TRBJ2-6|TRBV19|-
TGTGCCAGTAGTATACTCAGGGCCTCGGGGGCCAACGTCCTGACTTTC
CASSILRASGANVLTF
>TRBD1|TRBJ2-3|TRBV12-3/TRBV12-4|-
TGTGCCAGCAGATACGGGGGACAGGGAGCAGATACGCAGTATTTT
CASRYGGQGADTQYF
>-|TRBJ1-1|TRBV7-8|-
TGTGCCAGCAGCCGCCAACAGGGACCCCTGGGCACTGAAGCTTTCTTT
CASSRQQGPLGTEAFF
>-|TRBJ2-7|TRBV6-4|few
TGTGCCAGCAGTTCAAACAGGGCACTAAGACCCTACGAGCAGTACTTC
CASSSNRALRPYEQYF
>-|TRBJ2-1|TRBV11-2|-
TGTGCCAGCAGCGACCACCTATATGAGCAGTTCTTC
CASSDHLYEQFF
>-|TRBJ2-1|TRBV24-1|-
TGTGCCACCAGTGATTTACCGGGACTTCGAAATGAGCAGTTCTTC
CATSDLPGLRNEQFF
>TRBD1|TRBJ2-1|TRBV20-1|-
TGCAGTGCTAGTGGGACAGGGGGAAACAATGAGCAGTTCTTC
CSASGTGGNNEQFF
>-|TRBJ2-5|TRBV5-1|once
TGTGCCAGCAGCAGACAGCTACAAGAGACCCAGTACTTC
CASSRQLQETQYF
>-|TRBJ1-1|TRBV7-2|-
TGTGCCAGCAGCTTAGTAACGGGGAGGAACACTGAAGCTTTCTTT
CASSLVTGRNTEAFF
>-|TRBJ2-1|TRBV6-5|-
TGTGCCAGCTGTTACTCGATGGGAACTAGGGAAAATGAGCAGTTCTTC
CASCYSMGTRENEQFF
>TRBD1|TRBJ1-6|TRBV7-2|once
TGTGCCAGCAGACCAAACAAAAACAGGGGGAGTAGTGGCGGTAATTCACCCCTCCACTTT
CASRPNKNRGSSGGNSPLHF
>TRBD1|TRBJ2-2|TRBV12-3/TRBV12-4|-
TGTGCCAGCAGTTTAGTATTGGGGACAGGGCACACCGGGGAGCTGTTTTTT
CASSLVLGTGHTGELFF
>TRBD2|TRBJ2-5|TRBV12-3/TRBV12-4|-
TGTGCCAGCAGCTCCACCGGACTAGGTATTACGTACTTC
CASSSTGLGITYF
>-|TRBJ1-1|TRBV20-1|-
TGCAGTGCTAGATCCATCGGGAACACTGAAGCTTTCTTT
CSARSIGNTEAFF
>-|TRBJ2-1|TRBV10-3|once
TGTGCCATCAGTGAGCATGGGTTGGCCAATGAGCAGTTCTTC
CAISEHGLANEQFF
>TRBD1|TRBJ1-6|TRBV20-1|many
TGCAGTGCTAGTAGGGGGCGCAGTTCACCCCTCCACTTT
CSASRGRSSPLHF
>-|TRBJ1-4|TRBV7-9|-
TGTGCCAGCAGCTCGCGGTACAAAGAACTGTTTTTT
CASSSRYKELFF
>-|TRBJ1-1|TRBV2|-
TGTGCCAGCAGTGAACAGGGAGTGGCTTTCTTT
CASSEQGVAFF
>-|TRBJ1-6|TRBV12-3/TRBV12-4|-
TGTGCCAGCAGTTTACAGGGGTTCAATTCACCCCTCCACTTT
CASSLQGFNSPLHF
>-|TRBJ2-5|TRBV7-8|few
TGTGCCAGCAGGCGGACTGAACAAGAGACCCAGTACTTC
CASRRTEQETQYF
>TRBD1|TRBJ2-7|TRBV6-6|-
TGTGCCAGCAGTTCCTCTGACAGGGGGATTTCCTACGAGCAGTACTTC
CASSSSDRGISYEQYF
>-|TRBJ2-3|TRBV12-3/TRBV12-4|-
TGTGCCAGCAGTTTCGGGACCACCACAGATACGCAGTATTTT
CASSFGTTTDTQYF